The rows below give T cell receptor beta chains drawn from one sample of a study of radiation and T cells in renal cell carcinoma. Produced via immunoSEQ multiplex PCR; TCRdb's table is partial and in-frame only. The table lists over 60,000 clones, 80% to 90% of them singletons, with 20% to 25% in the top ten. The starting material was blood, obtained from a patient whose treatment included radiotherapy and nephrectomy. The receptors were gathered from a woman in her forties or fifties with renal cell carcinoma. The CDR3 runs from the conserved cysteine through the conserved F or W. D genes are given only for firm matches. Only part of the rows carry a size: once, few, many, or a class if the clone is expanded.

d_gene | abundance | j_gene | v_gene | CDR3aa | CDR3nt
- | - | TRBJ2-5 | TRBV27 | CASSLSGIETQYF | TGTGCCAGCAGTTTATCAGGGATCGAGACCCAGTACTTC
TRBD1 | few | TRBJ1-2 | TRBV7-2 | CASSLVSGGADGYTF | TGTGCCAGCAGCTTAGTCTCAGGGGGCGCCGATGGCTACACCTTC
TRBD2 | once | TRBJ2-7 | TRBV28 | CASSRLAGFHEQYF | TGTGCCAGCAGCCGGCTAGCGGGATTCCACGAGCAGTACTTC
- | - | TRBJ1-4 | TRBV30 | CAWKTTVAGEKLFF | TGTGCCTGGAAAACCACCGTGGCAGGGGAAAAACTGTTTTTT
TRBD1 | - | TRBJ1-6 | TRBV19 | CASSIGTGGHSPLHF | TGTGCCAGTAGTATAGGGACAGGGGGCCATTCACCCCTCCACTTT
- | - | TRBJ2-7 | TRBV6-5 | CASSYLESYEQYF | TGTGCCAGCAGTTACCTAGAATCCTACGAGCAGTACTTC
TRBD1 | - | TRBJ2-2 | TRBV7-6 | CASSFGQGTGELFF | TGTGCCAGCAGCTTCGGACAGGGGACCGGGGAGCTGTTTTTT
TRBD2 | - | TRBJ2-2 | TRBV6-1 | CASSGRLAGVRTGELFF | TGTGCCAGCAGTGGACGACTAGCGGGAGTTCGCACCGGGGAGCTGTTTTTT
TRBD2 | - | TRBJ2-1 | TRBV7-2 | CASSRPGGAYNEQFF | TGTGCCAGCAGCCGCCCGGGGGGTGCCTACAATGAGCAGTTCTTC
- | few | TRBJ1-5 | TRBV7-2 | CASSLGGKAGQPQHF | TGTGCCAGCAGCTTAGGGGGGAAGGCAGGGCAGCCCCAGCATTTT
- | few | TRBJ1-2 | TRBV10-3 | CAISEWGGYGYTF | TGTGCCATCAGTGAATGGGGGGGCTATGGCTACACCTTC
TRBD1 | - | TRBJ2-1 | TRBV10-1 | CASTRQGHSYNEQFF | TGCGCCAGCACCCGACAGGGGCACTCCTACAATGAGCAGTTCTTC
- | - | TRBJ1-3 | TRBV5-6 | CASSLVSQGTGGNTIYF | TGTGCCAGCAGCCTAGTCTCTCAGGGGACGGGAGGAAACACCATATATTTT
- | - | TRBJ1-1 | TRBV5-1 | CASLKQAGDTEAFF | TGCGCCAGCCTAAAACAAGCGGGGGACACTGAAGCTTTCTTT
- | - | TRBJ2-3 | TRBV19 | CASSIGQDLTDTQYF | TGTGCCAGTAGTATAGGGCAGGATTTAACAGATACGCAGTATTTT
- | - | TRBJ2-1 | TRBV7-2 | CASSLHGSRGASYNEQFF | TGTGCCAGCAGCTTACATGGATCCCGGGGGGCCTCCTACAATGAGCAGTTCTTC
- | - | TRBJ2-3 | TRBV5-1 | CASSSGLSTDTQYF | TGCGCCAGCAGCTCGGGACTGAGCACAGATACGCAGTATTTT
- | - | TRBJ2-3 | TRBV10-1 | CASSDGPSTDTQYF | TGCGCCAGCAGCGACGGCCCCTCGACAGATACGCAGTATTTT
- | once | TRBJ2-2 | TRBV5-8 | CASSVLGGPTGELFF | TGTGCCAGCAGCGTTCTGGGCGGACCCACCGGGGAGCTGTTTTTT
- | - | TRBJ1-1 | TRBV6-6 | CASSLQGWNTEAFF | TGTGCCAGCAGTCTACAGGGATGGAACACTGAAGCTTTCTTT
TRBD1 | - | TRBJ1-2 | TRBV27 | CASSYSGGGYTF | TGTGCCAGCAGTTATTCAGGGGGCGGCTACACCTTC
- | once | TRBJ1-4 | TRBV5-1 | CASSLQGATNEKLFF | TGCGCCAGCAGCTTACAGGGAGCAACTAATGAAAAACTGTTTTTT
TRBD1 | - | TRBJ2-7 | TRBV28 | CALRGPTYEQYF | TGTGCCCTCAGGGGGCCAACCTACGAGCAGTACTTC
- | - | TRBJ1-2 | TRBV30 | CASHYGYTF | TGTGCCTCGCACTATGGCTACACCTTC
TRBD1 | - | TRBJ1-1 | TRBV19 | CASSTLRGQGEAFF | TGTGCCAGTAGTACCCTCAGGGGGCAGGGTGAAGCTTTCTTT
- | few | TRBJ1-5 | TRBV4-3 | CASSQDLTDTHQPQHF | TGCGCCAGCAGCCAAGATTTAACGGACACACATCAGCCCCAGCATTTT
- | - | TRBJ1-5 | TRBV30 | CAWSEHYNQPQHF | TGTGCCTGGAGTGAACACTACAATCAGCCCCAGCATTTT
TRBD1 | once | TRBJ1-1 | TRBV2 | CATLPKGTGESWGSFF | TGTGCCACACTCCCAAAGGGGACAGGGGAGAGTTGGGGGTCTTTCTTT
- | - | TRBJ2-7 | TRBV4-2 | CASSRGSYEQYF | TGTGCCAGCAGCCGGGGGTCCTACGAGCAGTACTTC
TRBD1 | - | TRBJ1-1 | TRBV11-3 | CASSDRGKAEAFF | TGTGCCAGCAGCGACAGGGGGAAGGCTGAAGCTTTCTTT
TRBD1 | once | TRBJ1-6 | TRBV19 | CASRSTGTYNSPLHF | TGTGCCAGTAGATCGACAGGGACCTATAATTCACCCCTCCACTTT
TRBD1 | - | TRBJ2-7 | TRBV30 | CAWSVLGLGQDPYEQYF | TGTGCCTGGAGTGTACTGGGGTTGGGACAGGACCCCTACGAGCAGTACTTC
- | - | TRBJ1-5 | TRBV7-2 | CASSLSGPQPQHF | TGTGCCAGCAGCTTATCGGGTCCTCAGCCCCAGCATTTT
- | - | TRBJ1-2 | TRBV6-1 | CASSDGWQGVRGYTF | TGTGCCAGCAGTGACGGTTGGCAGGGTGTGCGCGGCTACACCTTC
- | - | TRBJ1-4 | TRBV12-2 | CASRLVRDGKNEKLFF | TGTGCAAGTCGCTTAGTCCGGGACGGGAAAAATGAAAAACTGTTTTTT
- | - | TRBJ2-6 | TRBV27 | CASSLGQRTGANVLTF | TGTGCCAGCAGTTTAGGGCAGAGGACTGGGGCCAACGTCCTGACTTTC
TRBD2 | - | TRBJ2-7 | TRBV7-9 | CASSLVLAGGGEQYF | TGTGCCAGCAGCTTGGTTCTAGCGGGAGGTGGTGAGCAGTACTTC
TRBD2 | - | TRBJ2-3 | TRBV5-1 | CASSLSSGTSTDTQYF | TGCGCCAGCAGCCTCTCTAGCGGTACTAGCACAGATACGCAGTATTTT
- | few | TRBJ1-1 | TRBV9 | CASSVVFGNTEAFF | TGTGCCAGCAGCGTAGTGTTTGGGAACACTGAAGCTTTCTTT
TRBD1 | - | TRBJ2-2 | TRBV28 | CAFGTGGSTGELFF | TGTGCCTTCGGGACAGGGGGGAGCACCGGGGAGCTGTTTTTT
TRBD1 | - | TRBJ1-5 | TRBV27 | CASRVPGQGSNQPQHF | TGTGCCAGCAGGGTTCCGGGACAGGGGTCCAATCAGCCCCAGCATTTT
- | - | TRBJ2-2 | TRBV10-1 | CASSEFANTGELFF | TGCGCCAGCAGTGAGTTCGCTAACACCGGGGAGCTGTTTTTT
- | - | TRBJ1-3 | TRBV19 | CASSPRDRGNTIYF | TGTGCCAGTAGTCCCCGGGACCGAGGAAACACCATATATTTT
TRBD2 | - | TRBJ2-7 | TRBV30 | CACLTSGSYEQYF | TGTGCCTGTCTGACTAGCGGATCCTACGAGCAGTACTTC
- | - | TRBJ1-1 | TRBV28 | CASSLQALGTEAFF | TGTGCCAGCAGTTTACAAGCCCTGGGCACTGAAGCTTTCTTT
- | - | TRBJ2-5 | TRBV6-5 | CASSPYGLEQETQYF | TGTGCCAGCAGCCCCTATGGACTGGAACAAGAGACCCAGTACTTC
- | once | TRBJ1-4 | TRBV28 | CASSLSGREKLFF | TGTGCCAGCAGTTTATCGGGGAGGGAAAAACTGTTTTTT
- | - | TRBJ1-1 | TRBV5-8 | CASSLFGFAGVSTEAFF | TGTGCCAGCAGCTTATTCGGGTTTGCAGGAGTAAGCACTGAAGCTTTCTTT
TRBD1 | - | TRBJ2-7 | TRBV11-2 | CASSTQGARRYEQYF | TGTGCCAGCAGCACCCAGGGGGCGAGAAGGTACGAGCAGTACTTC
TRBD2 | - | TRBJ2-1 | TRBV7-2 | CASSRLGGGYNEQFF | TGTGCCAGCAGCCGCCTGGGCGGGGGCTACAATGAGCAGTTCTTC
- | - | TRBJ1-5 | TRBV10-3 | CAISEGTGNQPQHF | TGTGCCATCAGTGAGGGTACCGGCAATCAGCCCCAGCATTTT